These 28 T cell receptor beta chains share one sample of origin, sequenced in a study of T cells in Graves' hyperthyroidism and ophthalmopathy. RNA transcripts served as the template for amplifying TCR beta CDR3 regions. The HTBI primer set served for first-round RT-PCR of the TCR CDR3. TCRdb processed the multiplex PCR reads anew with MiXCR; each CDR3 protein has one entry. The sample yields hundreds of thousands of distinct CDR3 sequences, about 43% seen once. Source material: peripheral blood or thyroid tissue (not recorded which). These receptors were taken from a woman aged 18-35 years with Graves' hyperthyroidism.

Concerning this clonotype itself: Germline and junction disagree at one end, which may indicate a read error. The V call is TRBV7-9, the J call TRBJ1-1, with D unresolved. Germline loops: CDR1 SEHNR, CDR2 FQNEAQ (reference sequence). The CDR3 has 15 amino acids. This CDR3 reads CASSLDPTEHTEAIF. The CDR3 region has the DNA TGTGCCAGCAGCCTCGACCCGACCGAGCACACTGAAGCTATCTTT.

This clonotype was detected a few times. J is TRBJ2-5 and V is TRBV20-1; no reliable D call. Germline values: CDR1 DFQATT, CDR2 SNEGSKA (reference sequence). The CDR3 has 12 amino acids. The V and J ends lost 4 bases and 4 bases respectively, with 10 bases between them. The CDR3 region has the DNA TGCAGTGCTAACTCCTGGGGAGAGACCCAGTACTTC. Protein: CSANSWGETQYF.

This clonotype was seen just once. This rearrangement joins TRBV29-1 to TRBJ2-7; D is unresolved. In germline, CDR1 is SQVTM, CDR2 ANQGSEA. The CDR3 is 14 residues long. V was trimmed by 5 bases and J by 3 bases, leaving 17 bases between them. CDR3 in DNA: TGCAGCGTTAGTGGTGACGCAGGCCGCTACGAGCAGTACTTC. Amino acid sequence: CSVSGDAGRYEQYF.

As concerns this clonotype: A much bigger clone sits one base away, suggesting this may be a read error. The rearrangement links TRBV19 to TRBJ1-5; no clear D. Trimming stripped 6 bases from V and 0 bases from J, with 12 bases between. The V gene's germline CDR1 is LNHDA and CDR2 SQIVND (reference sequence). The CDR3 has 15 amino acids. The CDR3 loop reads CASRSQRDSNQPQHF. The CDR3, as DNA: TGTGCCAGTAGGTCACAGAGGGATAGCAATCAGCCCCAGCATTTT.

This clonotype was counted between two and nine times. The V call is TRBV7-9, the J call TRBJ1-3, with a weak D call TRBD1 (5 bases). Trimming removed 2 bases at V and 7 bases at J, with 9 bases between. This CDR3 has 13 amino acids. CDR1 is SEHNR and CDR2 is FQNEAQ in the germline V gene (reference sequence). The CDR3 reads CASSLTGANTIYF. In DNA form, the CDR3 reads TGTGCCAGCAGCTTAACTGGGGCCAACACCATATATTTT.

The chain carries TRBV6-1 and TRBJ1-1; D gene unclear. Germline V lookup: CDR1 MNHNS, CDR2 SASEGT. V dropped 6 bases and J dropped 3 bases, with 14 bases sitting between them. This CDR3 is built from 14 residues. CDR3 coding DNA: TGTGCCAGCAGCTTCCGGGATTATCACACTGAAGCTTTCTTT. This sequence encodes CASSFRDYHTEAFF.

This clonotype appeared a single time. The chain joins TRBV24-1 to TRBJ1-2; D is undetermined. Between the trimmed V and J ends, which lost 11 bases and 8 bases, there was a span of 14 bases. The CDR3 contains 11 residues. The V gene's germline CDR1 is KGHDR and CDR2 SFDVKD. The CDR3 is CASSRSKGYTF. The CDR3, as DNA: TGTGCCAGCAGCCGGAGCAAGGGCTACACCTTC.

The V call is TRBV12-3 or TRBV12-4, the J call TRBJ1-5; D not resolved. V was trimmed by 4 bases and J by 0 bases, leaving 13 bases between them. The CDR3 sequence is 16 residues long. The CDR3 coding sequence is TGTGCCAGCAGTTCACCTTTAGCTGTTAGCAATCAGCCCCAGCATTTT. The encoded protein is CASSSPLAVSNQPQHF.

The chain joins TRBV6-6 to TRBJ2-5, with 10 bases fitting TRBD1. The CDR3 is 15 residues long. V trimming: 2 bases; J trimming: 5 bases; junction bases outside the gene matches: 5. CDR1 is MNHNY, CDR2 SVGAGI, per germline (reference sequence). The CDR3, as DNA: TGTGCCAGCAGTTACGACAGGGGGCGGGGGGAGACCCAGTACTTC. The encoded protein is CASSYDRGRGETQYF.

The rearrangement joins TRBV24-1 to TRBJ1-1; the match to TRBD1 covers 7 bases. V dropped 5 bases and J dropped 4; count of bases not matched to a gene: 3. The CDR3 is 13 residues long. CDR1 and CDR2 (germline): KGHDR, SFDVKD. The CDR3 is CATSATGSTEAFF. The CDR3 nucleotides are TGTGCCACCAGTGCGACAGGGAGCACTGAAGCTTTCTTT.

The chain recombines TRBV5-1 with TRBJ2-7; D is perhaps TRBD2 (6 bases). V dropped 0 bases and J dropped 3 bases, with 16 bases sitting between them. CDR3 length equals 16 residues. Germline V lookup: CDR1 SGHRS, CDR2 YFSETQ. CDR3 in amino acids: CASSLVETSSYYEQYF. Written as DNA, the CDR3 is TGCGCCAGCAGCTTGGTTGAAACTAGCAGTTACTACGAGCAGTACTTC.

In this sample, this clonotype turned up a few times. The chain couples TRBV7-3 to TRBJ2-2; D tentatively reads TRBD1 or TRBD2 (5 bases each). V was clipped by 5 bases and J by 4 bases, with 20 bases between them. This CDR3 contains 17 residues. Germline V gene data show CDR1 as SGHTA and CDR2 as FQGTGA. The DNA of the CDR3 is TGTGCCAGCAGCCAATGGGTCGGGGCTTCGGTCACCGGGGAGCTGTTTTTT. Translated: CASSQWVGASVTGELFF.

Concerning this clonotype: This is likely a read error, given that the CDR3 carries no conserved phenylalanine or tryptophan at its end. The CDR3 sequence: CASSVDGELNYGYTL. The CDR3 nucleotides are TGTGCCAGCAGCGTTGATGGGGAACTGAACTATGGCTACACCCTC. The chain joins TRBV25-1 to TRBJ1-2; D gene uncertain. Germline V CDR1 and CDR2: MGHDK, SYGVNS. Trimming left V 6 bases short and J 2 bases short, with 16 bases between. This CDR3 has 15 amino acids.

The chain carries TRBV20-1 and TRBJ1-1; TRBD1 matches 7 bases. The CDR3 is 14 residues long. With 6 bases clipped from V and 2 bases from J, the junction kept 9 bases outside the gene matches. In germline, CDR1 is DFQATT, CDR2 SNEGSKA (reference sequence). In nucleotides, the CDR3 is TGCAGTGCAAGAAGGGACAGCACAAACACTGAAGCTTTCTTT. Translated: CSARRDSTNTEAFF.

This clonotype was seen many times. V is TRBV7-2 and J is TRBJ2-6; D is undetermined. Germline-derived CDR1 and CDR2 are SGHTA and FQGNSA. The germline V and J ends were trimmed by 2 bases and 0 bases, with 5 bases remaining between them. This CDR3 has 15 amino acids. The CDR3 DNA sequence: TGTGCCAGCAGCTTATCGAGCTCTGGGGCCAACGTCCTGACTTTC. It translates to CASSLSSSGANVLTF.

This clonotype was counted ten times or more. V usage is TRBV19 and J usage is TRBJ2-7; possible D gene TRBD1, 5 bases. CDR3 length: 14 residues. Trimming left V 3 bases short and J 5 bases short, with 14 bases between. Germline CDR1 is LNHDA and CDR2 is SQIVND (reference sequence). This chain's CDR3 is CASSILPGMNEQYF. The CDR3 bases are TGTGCCAGTAGTATCCTGCCAGGGATGAACGAGCAGTACTTC.

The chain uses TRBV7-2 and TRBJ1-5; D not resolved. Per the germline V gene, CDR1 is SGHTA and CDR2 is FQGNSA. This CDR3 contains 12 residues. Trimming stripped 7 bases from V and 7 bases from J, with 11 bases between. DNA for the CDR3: TGTGCCAGCACCCCTGGGATACAGCCCCAGCATTTT. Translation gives CASTPGIQPQHF.

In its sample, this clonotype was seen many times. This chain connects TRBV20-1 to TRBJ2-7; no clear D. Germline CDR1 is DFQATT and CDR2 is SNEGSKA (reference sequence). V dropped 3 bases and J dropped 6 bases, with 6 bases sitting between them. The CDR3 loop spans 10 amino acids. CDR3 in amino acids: CSASYPEQYF. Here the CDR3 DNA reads TGCAGTGCTAGCTATCCCGAGCAGTACTTC.

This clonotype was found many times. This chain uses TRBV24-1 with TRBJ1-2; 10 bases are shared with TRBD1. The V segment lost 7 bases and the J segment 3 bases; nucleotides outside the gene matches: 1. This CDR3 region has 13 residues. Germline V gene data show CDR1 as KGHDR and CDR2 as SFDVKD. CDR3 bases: TGTGCCACCAGAGGGACAGGGGACTATGGCTACACCTTC. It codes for CATRGTGDYGYTF.

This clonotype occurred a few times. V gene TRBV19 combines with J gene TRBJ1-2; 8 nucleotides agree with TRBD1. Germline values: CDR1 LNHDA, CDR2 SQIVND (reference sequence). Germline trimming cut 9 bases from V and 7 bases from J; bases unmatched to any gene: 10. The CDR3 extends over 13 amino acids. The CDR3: CASKGTGALGYTF. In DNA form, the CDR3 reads TGTGCCAGCAAGGGGACAGGCGCACTTGGCTACACCTTC.

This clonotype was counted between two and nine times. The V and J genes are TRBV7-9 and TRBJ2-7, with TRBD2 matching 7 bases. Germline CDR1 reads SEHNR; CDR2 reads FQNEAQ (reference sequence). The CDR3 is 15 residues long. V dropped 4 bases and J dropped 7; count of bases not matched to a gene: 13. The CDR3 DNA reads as TGTGCCAGCAGCTCCCTCTGGGAGGGCCATCGGGAGCAGTACTTC. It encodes CASSSLWEGHREQYF.

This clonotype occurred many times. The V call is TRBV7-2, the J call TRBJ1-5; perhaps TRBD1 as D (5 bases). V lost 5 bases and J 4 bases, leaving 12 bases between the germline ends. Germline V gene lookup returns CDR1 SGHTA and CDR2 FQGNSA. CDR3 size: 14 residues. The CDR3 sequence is CASSAGIGNQPQHF. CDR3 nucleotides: TGTGCCAGCAGCGCAGGGATCGGGAATCAGCCCCAGCATTTT.

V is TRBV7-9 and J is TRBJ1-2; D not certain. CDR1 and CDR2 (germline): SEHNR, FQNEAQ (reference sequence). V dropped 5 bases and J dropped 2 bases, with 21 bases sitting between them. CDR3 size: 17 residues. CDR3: CASSPRLAGPQNYGYTF. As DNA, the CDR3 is TGTGCCAGCAGCCCTCGGTTGGCGGGTCCCCAGAACTATGGCTACACCTTC.

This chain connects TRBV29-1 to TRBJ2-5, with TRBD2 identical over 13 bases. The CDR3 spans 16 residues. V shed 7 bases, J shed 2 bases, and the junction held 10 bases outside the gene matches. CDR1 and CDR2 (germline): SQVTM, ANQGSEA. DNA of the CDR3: TGCAGCGCAGGGACTAGCGGGACAAAGGGACAAGAGACCCAGTACTTC. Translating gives CSAGTSGTKGQETQYF.

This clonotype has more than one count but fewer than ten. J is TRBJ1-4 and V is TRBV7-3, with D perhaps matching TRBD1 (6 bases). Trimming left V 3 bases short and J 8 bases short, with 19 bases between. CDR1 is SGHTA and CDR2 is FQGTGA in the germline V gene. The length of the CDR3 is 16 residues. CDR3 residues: CASSLGFRQDEEKLFF. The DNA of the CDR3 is TGTGCCAGCAGCTTGGGATTCCGACAGGATGAGGAAAAACTGTTTTTT.

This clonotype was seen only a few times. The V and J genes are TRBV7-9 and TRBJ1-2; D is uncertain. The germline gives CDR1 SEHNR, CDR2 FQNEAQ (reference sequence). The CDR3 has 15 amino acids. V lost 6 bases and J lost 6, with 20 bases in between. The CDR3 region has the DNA TGTGCCAGCAGACACGTCCGGAAGATCGTGCATGGCTACACCTTC. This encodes CASRHVRKIVHGYTF.

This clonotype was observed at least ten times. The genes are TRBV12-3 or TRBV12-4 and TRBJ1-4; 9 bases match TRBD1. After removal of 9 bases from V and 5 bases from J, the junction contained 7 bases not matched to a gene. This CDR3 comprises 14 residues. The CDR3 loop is CASQEGQGNEKLFF. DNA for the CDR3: TGTGCCAGTCAAGAGGGACAGGGAAATGAAAAACTGTTTTTT.

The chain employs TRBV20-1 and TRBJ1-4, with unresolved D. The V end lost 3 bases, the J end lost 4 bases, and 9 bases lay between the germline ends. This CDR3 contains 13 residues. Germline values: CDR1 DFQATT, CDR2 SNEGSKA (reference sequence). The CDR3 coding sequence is TGCAGTGCTAGCGGTCAGGTTAATGAAAAACTGTTTTTT. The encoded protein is CSASGQVNEKLFF.